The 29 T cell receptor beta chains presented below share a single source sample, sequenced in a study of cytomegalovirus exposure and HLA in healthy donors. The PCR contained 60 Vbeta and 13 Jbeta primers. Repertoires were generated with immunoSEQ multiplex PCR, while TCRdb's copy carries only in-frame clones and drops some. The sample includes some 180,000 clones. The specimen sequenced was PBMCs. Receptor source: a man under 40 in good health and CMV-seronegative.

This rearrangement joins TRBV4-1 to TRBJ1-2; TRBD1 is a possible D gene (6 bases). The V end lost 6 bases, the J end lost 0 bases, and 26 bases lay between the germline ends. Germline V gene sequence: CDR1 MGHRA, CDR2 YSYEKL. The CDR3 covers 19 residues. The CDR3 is CASRPRGLSDRIANYGYTF. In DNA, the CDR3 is TGCGCCAGCAGACCAAGAGGTTTATCGGACAGAATAGCTAACTATGGCTACACCTTC.

In DNA, the CDR3 is TGTGCCAGTAGTATTAGGGCAGGACACCCCTACGAGCAGTACTTC. It codes for CASSIRAGHPYEQYF. The chain couples TRBV19 to TRBJ2-7; possible D gene TRBD1, 5 bases. The germline V and J ends were trimmed by 3 bases and 2 bases, with 14 bases remaining between them. The CDR3 length is 15 residues. Germline assignment: CDR1 LNHDA and CDR2 SQIVND (reference sequence).

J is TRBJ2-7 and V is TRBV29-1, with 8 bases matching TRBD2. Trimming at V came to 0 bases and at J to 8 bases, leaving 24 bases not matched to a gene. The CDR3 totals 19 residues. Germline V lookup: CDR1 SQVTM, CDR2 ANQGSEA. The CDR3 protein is CSVEDWAGEAAGVGPQQYF. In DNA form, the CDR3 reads TGCAGCGTTGAAGATTGGGCAGGGGAGGCAGCGGGAGTGGGTCCTCAGCAGTACTTC.

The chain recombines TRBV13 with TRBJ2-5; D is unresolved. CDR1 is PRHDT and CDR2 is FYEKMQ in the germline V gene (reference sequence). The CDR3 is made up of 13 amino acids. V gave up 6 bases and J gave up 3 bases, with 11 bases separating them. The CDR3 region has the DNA TGTGCCAGCAGTCCCACCCGAGAAGAGACCCAGTACTTC. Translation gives CASSPTREETQYF. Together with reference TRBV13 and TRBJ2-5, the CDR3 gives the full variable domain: AAGVIQSPRHLIKEKRETATLKCYPIPRHDTVYWYQQGPGQDPQFLISFYEKMQSDKGSIPDRFSAQQFSDYHSELNMSSLELGDSALYFCASSPTREETQYFGPGTRLLVL.

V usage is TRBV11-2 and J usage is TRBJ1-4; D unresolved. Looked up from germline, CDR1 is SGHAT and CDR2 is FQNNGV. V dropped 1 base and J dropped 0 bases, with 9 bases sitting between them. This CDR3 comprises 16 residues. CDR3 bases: TGTGCCAGCAGCTTAGGTGGGCTCGCAACTAATGAAAAACTGTTTTTT. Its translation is CASSLGGLATNEKLFF.

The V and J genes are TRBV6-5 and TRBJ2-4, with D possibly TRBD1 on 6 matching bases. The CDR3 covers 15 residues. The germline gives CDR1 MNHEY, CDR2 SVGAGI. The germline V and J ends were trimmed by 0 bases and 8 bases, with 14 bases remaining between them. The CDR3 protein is CASSYSGTQNDIQYF. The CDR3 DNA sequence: TGTGCCAGCAGTTACTCAGGGACACAGAATGACATTCAGTACTTC.

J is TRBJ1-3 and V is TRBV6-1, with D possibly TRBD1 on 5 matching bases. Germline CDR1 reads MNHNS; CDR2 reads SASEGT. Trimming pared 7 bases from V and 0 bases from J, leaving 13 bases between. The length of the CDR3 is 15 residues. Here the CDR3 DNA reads TGTGCCAGCAAAGAAGGGGCGTTCTCTGGAAACACCATATATTTT. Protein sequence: CASKEGAFSGNTIYF.

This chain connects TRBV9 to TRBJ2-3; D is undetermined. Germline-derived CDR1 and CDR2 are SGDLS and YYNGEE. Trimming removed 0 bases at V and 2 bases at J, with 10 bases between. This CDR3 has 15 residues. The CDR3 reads CASSVGGIATDTQYF. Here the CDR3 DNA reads TGTGCCAGCAGCGTAGGAGGCATCGCCACAGATACGCAGTATTTT.

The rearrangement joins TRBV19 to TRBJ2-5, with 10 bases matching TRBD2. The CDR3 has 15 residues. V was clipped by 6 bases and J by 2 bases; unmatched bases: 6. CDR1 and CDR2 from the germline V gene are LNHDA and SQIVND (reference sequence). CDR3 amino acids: CASRGASGGQETQYF. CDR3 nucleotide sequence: TGTGCCAGTAGAGGGGCTAGCGGGGGTCAAGAGACCCAGTACTTC.

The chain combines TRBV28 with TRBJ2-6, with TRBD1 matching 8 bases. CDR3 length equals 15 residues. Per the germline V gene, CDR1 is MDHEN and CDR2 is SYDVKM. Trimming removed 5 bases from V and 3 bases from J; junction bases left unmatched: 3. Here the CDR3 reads CASSQGQVGANVLTF. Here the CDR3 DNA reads TGTGCCAGCAGTCAGGGACAGGTTGGGGCCAACGTCCTGACTTTC.

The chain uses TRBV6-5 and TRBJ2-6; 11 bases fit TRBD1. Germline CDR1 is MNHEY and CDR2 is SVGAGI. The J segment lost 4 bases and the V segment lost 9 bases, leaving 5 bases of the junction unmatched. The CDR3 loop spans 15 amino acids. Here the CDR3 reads CASGQGAAGANVLTF. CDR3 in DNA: TGTGCCAGTGGACAGGGGGCGGCGGGGGCCAACGTCCTGACTTTC.

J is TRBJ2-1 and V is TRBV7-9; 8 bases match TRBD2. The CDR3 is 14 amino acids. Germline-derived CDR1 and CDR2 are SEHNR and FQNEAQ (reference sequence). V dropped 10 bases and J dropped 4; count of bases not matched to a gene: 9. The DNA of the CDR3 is TGTGCCATCCTCCGGAGCGGGAGTTACAATGAGCAGTTCTTC. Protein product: CAILRSGSYNEQFF.

For the CDR3, the DNA is TGCGCCAGCAGTGAGTCTGTCAGCCAAGAGACCCAGTACTTC. Amino acids: CASSESVSQETQYF. The V gene is TRBV10-1, the J gene TRBJ2-5, with D unresolved. With 0 bases removed from V and 1 base from J, the gap between germline ends came to 6 bases. The CDR3 covers 14 residues. Germline CDR1 reads WNHNN; CDR2 reads SYGVQD (reference sequence).

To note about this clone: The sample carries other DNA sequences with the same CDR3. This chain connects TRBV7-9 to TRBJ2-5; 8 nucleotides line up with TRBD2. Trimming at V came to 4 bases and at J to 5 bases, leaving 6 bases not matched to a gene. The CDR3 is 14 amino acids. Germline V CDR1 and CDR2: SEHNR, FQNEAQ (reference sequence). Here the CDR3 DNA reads TGTGCCAGCAGCTCATTCGGGGGGGAGGAGACCCAGTACTTC. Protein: CASSSFGGEETQYF.

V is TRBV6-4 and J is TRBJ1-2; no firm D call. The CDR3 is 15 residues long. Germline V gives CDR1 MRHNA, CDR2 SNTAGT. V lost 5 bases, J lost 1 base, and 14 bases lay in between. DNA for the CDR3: TGTGCCAGCAGTCCCTCATTACAAGTTAACTATGGCTACACCTTC. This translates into CASSPSLQVNYGYTF.

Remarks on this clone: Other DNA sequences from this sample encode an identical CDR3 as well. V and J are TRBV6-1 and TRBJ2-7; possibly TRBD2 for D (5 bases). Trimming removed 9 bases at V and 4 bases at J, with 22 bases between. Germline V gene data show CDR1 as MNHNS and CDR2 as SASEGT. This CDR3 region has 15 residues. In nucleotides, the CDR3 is TGTGCCAGTAGCGAAGGGCCACCGGGGTTATACGAGCAGTACTTC. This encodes CASSEGPPGLYEQYF.

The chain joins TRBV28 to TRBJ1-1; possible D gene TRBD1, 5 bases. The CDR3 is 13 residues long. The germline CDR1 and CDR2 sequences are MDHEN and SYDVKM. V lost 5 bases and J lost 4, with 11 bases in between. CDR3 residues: CASSPTVFTEAFF. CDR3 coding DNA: TGTGCCAGCAGTCCGACAGTATTCACTGAAGCTTTCTTT.

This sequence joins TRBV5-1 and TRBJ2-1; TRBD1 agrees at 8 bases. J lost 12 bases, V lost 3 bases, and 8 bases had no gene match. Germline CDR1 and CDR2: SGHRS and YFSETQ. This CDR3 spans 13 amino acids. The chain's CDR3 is CASSSTGARAQFF. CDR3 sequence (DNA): TGCGCCAGCAGCTCGACAGGGGCCCGGGCGCAGTTCTTC.

The CDR3 sequence: CSVVGAGNQPQHF. CDR3 in DNA: TGCAGCGTTGTAGGGGCTGGCAATCAGCCCCAGCATTTT. The chain has TRBV29-1 and TRBJ1-5, with a possible D match to TRBD1 (5 bases). Deletions cut 4 bases from V and 2 bases from J, with 9 bases between. The CDR3 contains 13 residues. Germline CDR1 SQVTM, CDR2 ANQGSEA.

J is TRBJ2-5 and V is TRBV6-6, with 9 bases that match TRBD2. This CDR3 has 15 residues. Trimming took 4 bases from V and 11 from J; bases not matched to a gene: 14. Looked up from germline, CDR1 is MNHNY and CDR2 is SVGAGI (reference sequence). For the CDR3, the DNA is TGTGCCAGCAGTTCCCGAGGTAGCGGGAGCGGGGAGCAGTACTTC. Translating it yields CASSSRGSGSGEQYF.

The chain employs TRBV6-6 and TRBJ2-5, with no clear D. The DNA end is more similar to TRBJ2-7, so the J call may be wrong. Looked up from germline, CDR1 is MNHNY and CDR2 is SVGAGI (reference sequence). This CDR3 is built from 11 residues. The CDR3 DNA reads TGTGCCAGCACCATGGGCCTCGAGCAGTACTTC. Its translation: CASTMGLEQYF.

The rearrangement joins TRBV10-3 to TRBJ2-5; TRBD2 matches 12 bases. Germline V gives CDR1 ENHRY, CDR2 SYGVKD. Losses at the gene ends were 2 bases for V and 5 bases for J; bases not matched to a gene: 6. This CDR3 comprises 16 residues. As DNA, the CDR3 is TGTGCCATCAGTGAGCTAGCGGGAGGGCCGGGTGAGACCCAGTACTTC. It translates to CAISELAGGPGETQYF.

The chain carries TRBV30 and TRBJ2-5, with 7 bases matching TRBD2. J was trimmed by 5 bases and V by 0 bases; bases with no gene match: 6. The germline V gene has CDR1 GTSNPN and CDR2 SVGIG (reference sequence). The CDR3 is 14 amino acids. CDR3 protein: CAWSVRLAVETQYF. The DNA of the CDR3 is TGTGCCTGGAGTGTCAGACTAGCTGTGGAGACCCAGTACTTC. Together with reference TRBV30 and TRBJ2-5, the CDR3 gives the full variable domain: SQTIHQWPATLVQPVGSPLSLECTVEGTSNPNLYWYRQAAGRGLQLLFYSVGIGQISSEVPQNLSASRPQDRQFILSSKKLLLSDSGFYLCAWSVRLAVETQYFGPGTRLLVL.

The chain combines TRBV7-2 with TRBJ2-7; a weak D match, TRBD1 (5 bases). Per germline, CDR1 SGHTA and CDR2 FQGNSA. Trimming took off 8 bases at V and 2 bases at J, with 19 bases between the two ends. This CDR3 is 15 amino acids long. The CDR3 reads CASQLRTGDPYEQYF. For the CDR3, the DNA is TGTGCCAGCCAACTCCGAACAGGAGATCCCTACGAGCAGTACTTC.

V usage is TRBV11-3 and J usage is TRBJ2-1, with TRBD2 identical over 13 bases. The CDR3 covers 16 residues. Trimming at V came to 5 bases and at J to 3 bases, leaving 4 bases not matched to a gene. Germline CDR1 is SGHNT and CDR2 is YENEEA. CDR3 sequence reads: CASSPRLAGGYNEQFF. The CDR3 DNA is TGTGCCAGCAGCCCTAGACTAGCGGGGGGCTACAATGAGCAGTTCTTC.

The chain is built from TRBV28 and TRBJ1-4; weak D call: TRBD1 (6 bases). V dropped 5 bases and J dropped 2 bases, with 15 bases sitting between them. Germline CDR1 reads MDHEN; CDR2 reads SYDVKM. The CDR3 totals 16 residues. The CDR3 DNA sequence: TGTGCCAGCAGTCAAAGGGGGGGAGGGACTAATGAAAAACTGTTTTTT. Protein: CASSQRGGGTNEKLFF.

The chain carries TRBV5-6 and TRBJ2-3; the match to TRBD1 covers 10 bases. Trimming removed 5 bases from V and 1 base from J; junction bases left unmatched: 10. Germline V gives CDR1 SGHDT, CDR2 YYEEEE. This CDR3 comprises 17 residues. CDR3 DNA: TGTGCCAGCAGGGACGGGACAGGGGTCGGGGGCACAGATACGCAGTATTTT. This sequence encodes CASRDGTGVGGTDTQYF.

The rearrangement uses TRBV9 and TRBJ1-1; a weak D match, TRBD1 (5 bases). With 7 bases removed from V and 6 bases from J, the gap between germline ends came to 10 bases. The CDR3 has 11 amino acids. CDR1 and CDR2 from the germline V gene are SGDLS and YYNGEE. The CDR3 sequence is CASSSGAEAFF. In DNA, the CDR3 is TGTGCCAGCTCTTCGGGGGCTGAAGCTTTCTTT.

The CDR3 DNA sequence: TGTGCCAGCAGTTACTCCATTACCACAAGCAATCAGCCCCAGCATTTT. Translation gives CASSYSITTSNQPQHF. The chain is built from TRBV6-5 and TRBJ1-5; D not resolved. Germline V gives CDR1 MNHEY, CDR2 SVGAGI. Deletions cut 0 bases from V and 1 base from J, with 10 bases between. The length of the CDR3 is 16 residues.